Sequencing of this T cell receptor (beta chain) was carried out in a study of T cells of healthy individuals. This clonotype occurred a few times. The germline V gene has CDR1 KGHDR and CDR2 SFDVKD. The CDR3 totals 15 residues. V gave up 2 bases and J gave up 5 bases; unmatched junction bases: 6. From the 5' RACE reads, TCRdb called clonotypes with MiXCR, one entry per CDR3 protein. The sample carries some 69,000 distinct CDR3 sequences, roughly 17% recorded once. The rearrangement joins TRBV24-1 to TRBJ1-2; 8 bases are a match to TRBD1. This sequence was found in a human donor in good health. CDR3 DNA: TGTGCCACCAGTGATTCCTGGGACAGGTCTTATGGCTACACCTTC. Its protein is CATSDSWDRSYGYTF.